Shown below are 4 T cell receptor beta chains from a single sample sequenced in a study of CD8+CD57+ T cells in acquired aplastic anemia. The template for TCR beta VDJ and CDR3 sequence profiling was genomic DNA. TCRdb passed the reads through MiXCR, listing each CDR3 protein once. Here the sample spans about 180,000 distinct CDR3 sequences, roughly 65% being singletons. All sequencing subjects had displayed CD8+CD57+ cell expansion on flow cytometry. Sample: sorted CD4+, CD8+, or CD8+CD57+ T cells (not recorded which) from PBMCs. Every receptor here comes from a human donor with aplastic anemia.

In regard to this clonotype: At one end, the junction sequence differs from germline, possibly due to a read error. The V call is TRBV2, the J call TRBJ2-1; D is uncertain. CDR1 SNHLY and CDR2 FYNNEI come from the germline V gene. The CDR3 is made up of 11 amino acids. The CDR3 spells CASRWVNEQFF. The CDR3 DNA follows: TGTGCCAGCAGATGGGTAAATGAGCAGTTTTTC.

This clonotype was counted between two and nine times. The V call is TRBV10-2, the J call TRBJ2-7, with D perhaps matching TRBD1 (6 bases). The V end lost 3 bases, the J end lost 4 bases, and 10 bases lay between the germline ends. The germline gives CDR1 WSHSY, CDR2 SAAADI. The CDR3 is made up of 13 amino acids. CDR3 in DNA: TGCGCCAGCAGTGAAGGGGGTTATTACGAGCAGTACTTC. This encodes CASSEGGYYEQYF.

This clonotype came up once. The chain has TRBV10-1 and TRBJ2-7; TRBD2 aligns across 14 bases. J gave up 3 bases and V 6 bases, and 4 bases lay outside the gene matches. The CDR3 has 15 amino acids. Germline lookup yields CDR1 WNHNN and CDR2 SYGVQD (reference sequence). CDR3 sequence reads: CASSDGLAGGYEQYF. The DNA for the CDR3 is TGCGCCAGCAGCGATGGACTAGCGGGAGGCTACGAGCAGTACTTC.

This clonotype appeared a few times. The chain carries TRBV20-1 and TRBJ1-5, with 7 bases identical to TRBD1. The germline V gene has CDR1 DFQATT and CDR2 SNEGSKA (reference sequence). J was trimmed by 2 bases and V by 0 bases; bases with no gene match: 4. The CDR3 consists of 15 residues. The CDR3 is CSARDYRGRNQPQHF. The CDR3 DNA sequence: TGCAGTGCTAGAGACTACAGGGGACGCAATCAGCCCCAGCATTTT.